The 30 T cell receptor beta chains below all came from one sample that was sequenced in a study of metastatic and nonmetastatic thyroid tumors. No patient had received any treatment before thyroid surgery. TCRdb re-called the PCR reads with MiXCR. In the table there are about 33,000 clones, roughly a sixth of which are singletons. Sequencing was carried out using blood. All receptors derive from a male donor with papillary thyroid cancer or a benign thyroid nodule (not recorded which). Some clones in this sample may be carry-over from other donors' samples.

This clone has ten or more counts. The gene calls are TRBV20-1 and TRBJ2-5; D may be TRBD2 (5 bases). The V and J ends lost 3 bases and 4 bases respectively, with 12 bases between them. CDR1 and CDR2 (germline): DFQATT, SNEGSKA (reference sequence). This CDR3 spans 13 amino acids. The CDR3 protein is CSASDPEGETQYF. As DNA, the CDR3 is TGCAGTGCTAGTGATCCCGAGGGAGAGACCCAGTACTTC.

The gene calls are TRBV19 and TRBJ2-1, with 10 bases that match TRBD2. The CDR3 is 16 residues long. J was trimmed by 5 bases and V by 5 bases; bases with no gene match: 9. Per the germline V gene, CDR1 is LNHDA and CDR2 is SQIVND (reference sequence). As DNA, the CDR3 is TGTGCCAGTAGTCGCCTAGCGGGAGTTAGGAACAATGAGCAGTTCTTC. This translates into CASSRLAGVRNNEQFF.

This clone has at least ten counts. The chain joins TRBV20-1 to TRBJ2-1; D is perhaps TRBD2 (5 bases). The V end lost 3 bases, the J end lost 0 bases, and 12 bases lay between the germline ends. There are 15 residues in the CDR3. Germline assignment: CDR1 DFQATT and CDR2 SNEGSKA (reference sequence). CDR3 DNA: TGCAGTGCTAGTTTGCGGAGGAGCTCCTACAATGAGCAGTTCTTC. This gives the protein CSASLRRSSYNEQFF.

A single count supports this clone. The junction does not match germline at one end; this may be a read error. The chain employs TRBV3-1 and TRBJ1-2; TRBD1 matches 11 bases. The CDR3 totals 15 residues. CDR1 is LGHDT and CDR2 is YNNKEL in the germline V gene (reference sequence). CDR3 coding DNA: TGTGCCGGCAGCCCGGGGACAGGGGGTAATAATGGCTACACCTTC. This sequence encodes CAGSPGTGGNNGYTF.

Only a few counts were recorded for this clone. This chain joins TRBV12-3 or TRBV12-4 and TRBJ2-3; 16 positions match TRBD2. The CDR3 contains 17 residues. The V segment lost 3 bases and the J segment 5 bases; nucleotides outside the gene matches: 5. The CDR3 DNA is TGTGCCAGCAGTTTTCGCGGGACTAGCGGGAGGGGAGATACGCAGTATTTT. Translation gives CASSFRGTSGRGDTQYF.

This clone was found many times. V usage is TRBV24-1 and J usage is TRBJ2-2; 7 bases map to TRBD2. CDR1 is KGHDR and CDR2 is SFDVKD in the germline V gene. This CDR3 comprises 16 residues. V shed 5 bases, J shed 6 bases, and the junction held 11 bases outside the gene matches. The DNA of the CDR3 is TGTGCCACCAGTGCAAATTGGCGGGGGAGATCCGGGGAGCTGTTTTTT. Its protein is CATSANWRGRSGELFF.

This clone was recorded at least ten times. The chain is built from TRBV7-9 and TRBJ2-5; possible D gene TRBD2, 5 bases. From germline, CDR1 is SEHNR and CDR2 FQNEAQ (reference sequence). Trimming pared 1 base from V and 4 bases from J, leaving 10 bases between. This CDR3 region has 14 residues. CDR3 residues: CASSLVGGGETQYF. The DNA of the CDR3 is TGTGCCAGCAGCTTAGTCGGTGGAGGAGAGACCCAGTACTTC.

There are many counts of this clone. A much bigger clone sits one base away, suggesting this may be a read error. This chain uses TRBV10-2 with TRBJ1-1; 9 bases are shared with TRBD1. V lost 2 bases, J lost 5 bases, and 6 bases stayed unmatched. The V gene's germline CDR1 is WSHSY and CDR2 SAAADI. The CDR3 covers 15 residues. The CDR3: CASSERTGDRTEAFF. CDR3 bases: TGCGCCAGCAGTGAGAGGACAGGGGATAGGACTGAAGCTTTCTTT.

Many counts were recorded for this clone. The chain has TRBV7-2 and TRBJ2-5; 7 positions agree with TRBD1. The CDR3 is made up of 15 amino acids. Germline CDR1 and CDR2: SGHTA and FQGNSA. The junction had 11 bases not matched to a gene; V was cut back by 6 bases and J by 4 bases. CDR3 loop: CASRFTGTVLETQYF. CDR3 in DNA: TGTGCCAGCAGGTTTACCGGGACAGTACTAGAGACCCAGTACTTC.

In its sample, this clone was seen many times. The chain recombines TRBV7-9 with TRBJ2-7; D unresolved. Germline lookup yields CDR1 SEHNR and CDR2 FQNEAQ (reference sequence). The CDR3 length is 14 residues. Trimming removed 5 bases at V and 1 base at J, with 12 bases between. For the CDR3, the DNA is TGTGCCAGCAGCCCTCACGACACGTCCTACGAGCAGTACTTC. It yields the protein CASSPHDTSYEQYF. Full variable domain (remainder filled in from reference TRBV7-9 and TRBJ2-7): DTGVSQNPRHKITKRGQNVTFRCDPISEHNRLYWYRQTLGQGPEFLTYFQNEAQLEKSRLLSDRFSAERPKGSFSTLEIQRTEQGDSAMYLCASSPHDTSYEQYFGPGTRLTVT.

The chain employs TRBV2 and TRBJ1-2, with 7 bases that match TRBD1. The CDR3 has 14 amino acids. The germline CDR1 and CDR2 sequences are SNHLY and FYNNEI. The trim removed 1 base at V and 4 bases at J, leaving 3 bases unmatched. This CDR3 is CASSEGGGSYGYTF. CDR3 coding DNA: TGTGCCAGCAGTGAAGGAGGGGGCAGCTATGGCTACACCTTC.

In regard to this clone: This could be a read error, since a much larger clone is one nucleotide away. The chain links TRBV18 to TRBJ2-7; a possible D gene is TRBD2 (6 bases). The germline V gene has CDR1 KGHSH and CDR2 LQKENI. This CDR3 region has 14 residues. The V end lost 4 bases, the J end lost 2 bases, and 12 bases lay between the germline ends. The CDR3 nucleotides are TGTGCCAGCTCACTGGGACTGGAGGCCTACGAGCAGTACTTC. Amino acids: CASSLGLEAYEQYF.

V gene TRBV3-1 combines with J gene TRBJ1-1; D gene unclear. Trimming removed 3 bases at V and 3 bases at J, with 20 bases between. The CDR3 length is 17 residues. Germline assignment: CDR1 LGHDT and CDR2 YNNKEL (reference sequence). CDR3 protein: CASSHAPRGHKDTEAFF. CDR3 bases: TGTGCCAGCAGCCACGCGCCCCGTGGGCACAAGGACACTGAAGCTTTCTTT.

In this sample, this clone turned up many times. The V gene is TRBV5-1, the J gene TRBJ2-7; 10 positions match TRBD1. V shed 3 bases and J 2 bases; nucleotides not matched to a gene: 5. Germline CDR1 and CDR2: SGHRS and YFSETQ. The CDR3 loop spans 15 amino acids. CDR3 nucleotides: TGCGCCAGCAGCTCACACGGGACAGGGGCCTACGAGCAGTACTTC. Its translation is CASSSHGTGAYEQYF.

By sample fraction, this clone is medium-sized. V gene TRBV28 combines with J gene TRBJ1-2; TRBD1 matches 9 bases. Germline values: CDR1 MDHEN, CDR2 SYDVKM. The CDR3 loop spans 16 amino acids. After removal of 10 bases from V and 5 bases from J, the junction contained 17 bases not matched to a gene. The DNA of the CDR3 is TGTGCCATCCCCGTGGGACAGGGTGCCAGTGGGTATGGCTACACCTTC. Its translation is CAIPVGQGASGYGYTF.

This clone occurred many times. V gene TRBV28 combines with J gene TRBJ1-5; no firm D call. Trimming stripped 5 bases from V and 7 bases from J, with 9 bases between. Germline-derived CDR1 and CDR2 are MDHEN and SYDVKM. The CDR3 extends over 12 amino acids. CDR3 nucleotide sequence: TGTGCCAGCAGTGCTGCGGAGCAGCCCCAGCATTTT. It is translated as CASSAAEQPQHF. Based on the CDR3 plus reference TRBV28 and TRBJ1-5, the full variable domain is DVKVTQSSRYLVKRTGEKVFLECVQDMDHENMFWYRQDPGLGLRLIYFSYDVKMKEKGDIPEGYSVSREKKERFSLILESASTNQTSMYLCASSAAEQPQHFGDGTRLSIL.

Ten or more counts support this clone. The CDR3 loop is CASSQGLNYGYTF. The CDR3 nucleotides are TGTGCCAGCAGCCAAGGACTGAACTATGGCTACACCTTC. The J gene is TRBJ1-2, the V gene TRBV3-1, with no clear D. The CDR3 loop spans 13 amino acids. Between the trimmed V and J ends, which lost 1 base and 2 bases, there was a span of 5 bases. CDR1 is LGHDT and CDR2 is YNNKEL in the germline V gene (reference sequence).

This sequence joins TRBV12-3 or TRBV12-4 and TRBJ1-6; the D gene is possibly TRBD1 (6 bases). This CDR3 has 15 residues. Trimming took 6 bases from V and 1 from J, leaving 10 bases between them. CDR3 amino acids: CASRRGGSYNSPLHF. The CDR3 DNA sequence: TGTGCCAGCAGAAGAGGGGGGTCCTATAATTCACCCCTCCACTTT.

This clone was seen ten or more times. V usage is TRBV5-1 and J usage is TRBJ2-2; no firm D call. Germline V gives CDR1 SGHRS, CDR2 YFSETQ. The V end lost 3 bases, the J end lost 1 base, and 4 bases lay between the germline ends. This CDR3 spans 13 amino acids. This CDR3 reads CASSSRNTGELFF. In DNA, the CDR3 is TGCGCCAGCAGCTCCCGGAACACCGGGGAGCTGTTTTTT.

This clone was detected ten times or more. The gene calls are TRBV7-9 and TRBJ1-5; TRBD1 is a possible D gene (6 bases). Germline assignment: CDR1 SEHNR and CDR2 FQNEAQ (reference sequence). The V and J ends lost 1 base and 5 bases respectively, with 12 bases between them. The CDR3 has 15 residues. CDR3 amino acids: CASSLGGQLDQPQHF. The CDR3 DNA sequence: TGTGCCAGCAGCTTAGGGGGGCAGCTGGATCAGCCCCAGCATTTT. Based on the CDR3 plus reference TRBV7-9 and TRBJ1-5, the full variable domain is DTGVSQNPRHKITKRGQNVTFRCDPISEHNRLYWYRQTLGQGPEFLTYFQNEAQLEKSRLLSDRFSAERPKGSFSTLEIQRTEQGDSAMYLCASSLGGQLDQPQHFGDGTRLSIL.

The sample holds a few counts of this clone. This chain connects TRBV12-3 or TRBV12-4 to TRBJ2-7; D not certain. Deletions cut 7 bases from V and 2 bases from J, with 18 bases between. CDR3 size: 15 residues. The CDR3 DNA follows: TGTGCCAGCATTCCTACCCGCCCTCTCCCCTACGAGCAGTACTTC. Amino acid sequence: CASIPTRPLPYEQYF.

The chain employs TRBV4-2 and TRBJ2-6, with TRBD2 identical over 8 bases. The trim removed 6 bases at V and 0 bases at J, leaving 13 bases unmatched. Germline values: CDR1 LGHNA, CDR2 YNFKEQ. This CDR3 is built from 19 residues. The CDR3 bases are TGTGCCAGCAGTTCGGGGGGGGTGGCCCACGGCTCTGGGGCCAACGTCCTGACTTTC. This translates into CASSSGGVAHGSGANVLTF.

This clone came up many times. The chain joins TRBV20-1 to TRBJ1-1, with D unresolved. Germline V gene data show CDR1 as DFQATT and CDR2 as SNEGSKA (reference sequence). Deletions cut 5 bases from V and 1 base from J, with 17 bases between. This CDR3 is 15 amino acids long. The chain's CDR3 is CSAPPPGSPNTEAFF. The CDR3 nucleotides are TGCAGTGCTCCCCCCCCTGGGTCACCGAACACTGAAGCTTTCTTT.

This clone turned up a few times. V usage is TRBV28 and J usage is TRBJ2-7; D is unresolved. Germline CDR1 reads MDHEN; CDR2 reads SYDVKM. The CDR3 contains 12 residues. Trimming stripped 6 bases from V and 1 base from J, with 7 bases between. The CDR3 nucleotides are TGTGCCAGCAGGGCCGGTTCCTACGAGCAGTACTTC. Translation gives CASRAGSYEQYF.

V gene TRBV12-3 or TRBV12-4 combines with J gene TRBJ2-7; D perhaps matches TRBD1 (5 bases). The CDR3 is made up of 15 amino acids. V lost 4 bases and J lost 4, with 17 bases in between. This CDR3 reads CASSSSVTVVYEQYF. CDR3 sequence (DNA): TGTGCCAGCAGTTCCTCCGTGACAGTGGTTTACGAGCAGTACTTC.

This clone was counted ten times or more. The chain employs TRBV6-1 and TRBJ2-3; D unclear. The DNA matches TRBJ1-5 better at its end, which makes the J call doubtful. The V gene's germline CDR1 is MNHNS and CDR2 SASEGT. This CDR3 region has 15 residues. The CDR3 protein is CASARTSGSADTQHF. The CDR3 DNA is TGTGCCAGCGCGCGGACTAGCGGGAGTGCAGATACGCAGCATTTT.

The CDR3 reads CASSLPTVKSNQPQHF. The CDR3 bases are TGTGCCAGCAGCCTCCCGACAGTTAAGAGCAATCAGCCCCAGCATTTT. This chain connects TRBV7-6 to TRBJ1-5, with D perhaps TRBD1 (5 bases). Germline loops: CDR1 SGHVS, CDR2 FNYEAQ. V gave up 5 bases and J gave up 1 base, with 15 bases separating them. The CDR3 spans 16 residues.

This clone was seen a few times. V usage is TRBV6-2 or TRBV6-3 and J usage is TRBJ1-4, with D uncertain. The CDR3 runs to 14 residues. Trimming took off 6 bases at V and 0 bases at J, with 8 bases between the two ends. CDR1 is MNHEY and CDR2 is SVGEGT in the germline V gene. The CDR3 loop reads CASSRVATNEKLFF. The CDR3 DNA sequence: TGTGCCAGCAGCCGCGTTGCAACTAATGAAAAACTGTTTTTT.

This clone was seen repeatedly, ten times or more. The chain recombines TRBV2 with TRBJ2-1; 9 positions match TRBD2. Unmatched junction bases numbered 7, after V lost 4 bases and J lost 0 bases. The CDR3 is 17 residues long. Germline V gives CDR1 SNHLY, CDR2 FYNNEI. The CDR3 DNA sequence: TGTGCCAGCAGTGTAGAGCGGGAGGAAAGCTCCTACAATGAGCAGTTCTTC. Amino acids: CASSVEREESSYNEQFF.

The sample holds many counts of this clone. V usage is TRBV4-1 and J usage is TRBJ1-2; 7 bases fit TRBD1. Trimming at V came to 1 base and at J to 5 bases, leaving 4 bases not matched to a gene. The CDR3 is made up of 14 amino acids. Germline V gene data show CDR1 as MGHRA and CDR2 as YSYEKL. In DNA form, the CDR3 reads TGCGCCAGCAGCCAAGTGCAGGGGGGGTATGGCTACACCTTC. This encodes CASSQVQGGYGYTF.